These T cell receptor beta chains were read from a single sample in a study of shared clonotypes between healthy human individuals. The repertoire was sequenced with immunoSEQ multiplex PCR; TCRdb's copy has only in-frame clones and lacks some. The sample carries millions of clones, about 95% recorded once. Source material: naive CD8+ T cells sorted from blood. These TCRs come from a man aged 18-30 years in good health. The CDR3 runs from the conserved cysteine through the conserved F or W. D genes are given only for firm matches. Clone size, where shown, is once, few, many, or a class for clones that have expanded.

j_call,d_call,clone_size,v_call,cdr3_nt,cdr3_aa
TRBJ2-5,TRBD1,-,TRBV13,TGTGCCAGCAGCAAGACAGGGGGAGGCGAGACCCAGTACTTC,CASSKTGGGETQYF
TRBJ1-1,-,-,TRBV4-2,TGTGCCAGCAGCCCTCGTGGGGGGGGGAACACTGAAGCTTTCTTT,CASSPRGGGNTEAFF
TRBJ2-2,-,few,TRBV27,TGTGCCAGCAGTTCCAACACCGGGGAGCTGTTTTTT,CASSSNTGELFF
TRBJ1-3,-,-,TRBV4-1,TGCGCCAGCAGCCTAGCGGCGGCGTCCGAAGGAAACACCATATATTTT,CASSLAAASEGNTIYF
TRBJ2-7,-,-,TRBV7-9,TGTGCCAGCTCCCCCGGGACCGTACGGTTCTACGAGCAGTACTTC,CASSPGTVRFYEQYF
TRBJ2-7,-,-,TRBV6-4,TGTGCCAGCAGGACAGCGTCTTACGAGCAGTACTTC,CASRTASYEQYF
TRBJ2-7,TRBD1,-,TRBV27,TGTGCCAGCAGTCTGGGACAGGGAGTTTACGAGCAGTACTTC,CASSLGQGVYEQYF
TRBJ1-2,-,-,TRBV11-2,TGTGCCAGCAGCTTATCCCAAACAGGGTTTCTTCCTCTAGGGAATGGCTACACCTTC,CASSLSQTGFLPLGNGYTF
TRBJ2-7,TRBD2,-,TRBV11-2,TGTGCCAGCAGCTTCCTCGGACTAGCGGGAGCCGAGCAGTACTTC,CASSFLGLAGAEQYF
TRBJ2-7,TRBD2,-,TRBV6-6,TGTGCCAGCAGTTACGGGGGGGACCTATCCTACGAGCAGTACTTC,CASSYGGDLSYEQYF
TRBJ2-3,TRBD2,-,TRBV28,TGTGCCAGCAGTTTCTCTCCGGGGGGGACAACAGATACGCAGTATTTT,CASSFSPGGTTDTQYF
TRBJ2-5,-,-,TRBV9,TGTGCCAGCAGTCCGGGGGCGATCCAAGAGACCCAGTACTTC,CASSPGAIQETQYF
TRBJ2-7,-,-,TRBV5-6,TGTGCCAGCAGCTGGGCGGACGGATACTACGAGCAGTACTTC,CASSWADGYYEQYF
TRBJ2-5,-,-,TRBV5-1,TGCGCCAGCAGCGCAGAACAGGGCTGGGGAGAGACCCAGTACTTC,CASSAEQGWGETQYF
TRBJ2-7,-,-,TRBV7-2,TGTGCCAGCAGCTTAGAGGATTACGAGCAGTACTTC,CASSLEDYEQYF
TRBJ1-2,TRBD1,-,TRBV13,TGTGCCAGCGATATAGGGGGCGGCTATGGCTACACCTTC,CASDIGGGYGYTF
TRBJ2-7,TRBD2,-,TRBV4-3,TGCGCCAGCAGCCCGTACAGCGGGAGGGGTTACGAGCAGTACTTC,CASSPYSGRGYEQYF
TRBJ2-7,TRBD1,-,TRBV7-7,TGTGCTAGCAGCTCAGGGGACAGCTCCTACGAGCAGTACTTC,CASSSGDSSYEQYF
TRBJ2-7,-,-,TRBV7-8,TGTGCCAGCAGCTTCGGCGGCACCTACGAGCAGTACTTC,CASSFGGTYEQYF
TRBJ2-3,TRBD2,-,TRBV5-4,TGTGCCAGCAGCCTCGCTAGCGGGGTCACAGATACGCAGTATTTT,CASSLASGVTDTQYF
TRBJ2-7,TRBD1,-,TRBV5-4,TGTGCCAGCAGCATCGGACAGGGCCCGAACGAGCAGTACTTC,CASSIGQGPNEQYF
TRBJ1-5,-,-,TRBV6-1,TGTGCCAGCAACCAACTACAGGGTTCGCATCAGCCCCAGCATTTT,CASNQLQGSHQPQHF
TRBJ2-7,-,-,TRBV10-2,TGCGCCAGCGGGTTTGGGGGCTACGAGCAGTACTTC,CASGFGGYEQYF
TRBJ2-3,-,-,TRBV4-1,TGCGCCAGCAGCCCCGGTAGCACAGATACGCAGTATTTT,CASSPGSTDTQYF
TRBJ1-2,-,once,TRBV27,TGTGCCAGCAGTTTGAGCAGTACTAACTATGGCTACACCTTC,CASSLSSTNYGYTF
TRBJ2-2,-,-,TRBV15,TGTGCCACCCTCAGGAACACCGGGGAGCTGTTTTTT,CATLRNTGELFF
TRBJ1-6,-,-,TRBV28,TGTGCCAGCAGTTTACGGGGGGGTAATTCACCCCTCCACTTT,CASSLRGGNSPLHF
TRBJ1-4,TRBD1,-,TRBV28,TGTGCCAGCGCAGGACAGGGACACACAGCTAATGAAAAACTGTTTTTT,CASAGQGHTANEKLFF
TRBJ2-7,-,-,TRBV2,TGTGCCAGCAGTGAACCCAGCTCCTACGAGCAGTACTTC,CASSEPSSYEQYF
TRBJ2-7,-,-,TRBV4-1,TGCGCCAGCAGCCCAGGCGGGACCGTACTACCCTACGAGCAGTACTTC,CASSPGGTVLPYEQYF
TRBJ1-1,-,-,TRBV9,TGTGCCAGCAGCTCGGATGGGAATGAAGCTTTCTTT,CASSSDGNEAFF
TRBJ2-3,-,-,TRBV28,TGTGCCAGCAGTTTAGGTGACATAGATTTGACAGATACGCAGTATTTT,CASSLGDIDLTDTQYF
TRBJ2-1,-,once,TRBV7-2,TGTGCCAGCAGCCCCGGGGTGACCTACAATGAGCAGTTCTTC,CASSPGVTYNEQFF
TRBJ2-7,-,-,TRBV5-4,TGTGCCAGCAGCGAAAGCTCCTACGAGCAGTACTTC,CASSESSYEQYF
TRBJ1-5,-,-,TRBV10-2,TGCGCCAGCAGTGAGCTGGGGGATTATCAGCCCCAGCATTTT,CASSELGDYQPQHF
TRBJ1-3,-,-,TRBV11-2,TGTGCCAGCAGCTTACGTATCAGTTTTTCTGGAAACACCATATATTTT,CASSLRISFSGNTIYF
TRBJ2-5,-,-,TRBV7-9,TGTGCCAGCAGCTTAGCGGGGGAGTACCAAGAGACCCAGTACTTC,CASSLAGEYQETQYF
TRBJ2-5,-,-,TRBV7-9,TGTGCCAGCAGCTTAGCTCCGGGTGTGGGGGAGACCCAGTACTTC,CASSLAPGVGETQYF
TRBJ1-1,-,-,TRBV9,TGTGCCAGCAGCGCCTTGGGCCCCTTT,CASSALGPF
TRBJ2-7,-,-,TRBV7-2,TGTGCCAGCAGTATAAGAGGGACCCTTTCCTCCTACGAGCAGTACTTC,CASSIRGTLSSYEQYF
TRBJ1-2,-,-,TRBV6-6,TGTGCCAGCAGTTACCTACAGAATAACTATGGCTACACCTTC,CASSYLQNNYGYTF
TRBJ1-1,-,-,TRBV7-8,TGTGCCAGCCGCACCGAGGGGGGCACTGAAGCTTTCTTT,CASRTEGGTEAFF
TRBJ1-3,-,once,TRBV2,TGTGCCAGCAGTGAAGCGGGGGTCCTCGGAAACACCATATATTTT,CASSEAGVLGNTIYF
TRBJ2-7,TRBD1,-,TRBV28,TGTGCCAGCAGATCACCGGGACAGAACTACGAGCAGTACTTC,CASRSPGQNYEQYF
TRBJ2-1,-,-,TRBV2,TGTGCCAGCGTGGGGGCTGACAATGAGCAGTTCTTC,CASVGADNEQFF
TRBJ1-1,-,few,TRBV5-1,TGCGCCAGCAGTTCACTCCTGAACACTGAAGCTTTCTTT,CASSSLLNTEAFF
TRBJ2-1,TRBD2,-,TRBV9,TGTGCCAGCAGCGTAGTCCCAGCGGGAGGGCCAAGGAATGAGCAGTTCTTC,CASSVVPAGGPRNEQFF
TRBJ1-2,TRBD1,-,TRBV6-1,TGTGCCAGCAGTGAAGCCGTGACAGGGGGCGGCTCCTATGGCTACACCTTC,CASSEAVTGGGSYGYTF
TRBJ2-7,-,once,TRBV5-6,TGTGCCAGCAGCGGTTCGTTTCACTCCTACGAGCAGTACTTC,CASSGSFHSYEQYF
TRBJ1-2,-,-,TRBV11-2,TGTGCCAGCAGCTTCCCGGCCCCCACAGGGCTTGGCTATGGCTACACCTTC,CASSFPAPTGLGYGYTF
TRBJ2-7,-,-,TRBV2,TGTGCCAGCAGTGACAGAATCTCCTACGAGCAGTACTTC,CASSDRISYEQYF
TRBJ1-2,-,once,TRBV6-5,TGTGCCAGCAGTTACTTCGACAGAACAGGGAACTATGGCTACACCTTC,CASSYFDRTGNYGYTF
TRBJ2-7,-,-,TRBV4-3,TGCGCCAGCAGCCAAGAATTGTGGAGAGAGGGGTACGAGCAGTACTTC,CASSQELWREGYEQYF
TRBJ2-1,TRBD2,-,TRBV27,TGTGCCAGCAGTTTGGAGACTAGCGGATACAATGAGCAGTTCTTC,CASSLETSGYNEQFF